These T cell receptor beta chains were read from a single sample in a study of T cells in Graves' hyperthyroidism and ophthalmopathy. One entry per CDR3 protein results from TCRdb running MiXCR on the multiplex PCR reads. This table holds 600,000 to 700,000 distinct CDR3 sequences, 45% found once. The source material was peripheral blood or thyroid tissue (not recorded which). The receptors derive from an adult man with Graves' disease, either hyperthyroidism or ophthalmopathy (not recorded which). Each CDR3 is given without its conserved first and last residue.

CDR3: SASILSVGTGDEKLF; V: TRBV20-1; J: TRBJ1-4
CDR3: ASSVSRGYNSPLH; V: TRBV10-2; J: TRBJ1-6
CDR3: SVVGERAKAF; V: TRBV29-1; J: TRBJ1-1
CDR3: ASSPSGGMNYGYT; V: TRBV2; J: TRBJ1-2
CDR3: ATSEQRTDTQY; V: TRBV6-1; J: TRBJ2-3
CDR3: ASSPDREDTIY; V: TRBV7-9; J: TRBJ1-3
CDR3: ASSPDSSYEQY; V: TRBV7-9; J: TRBJ2-7
CDR3: SARMKVYEQY; V: TRBV20-1; J: TRBJ2-7
CDR3: ASLHVDSYEQY; V: TRBV2; J: TRBJ2-7
CDR3: ASSVRIRDNINTEAF; V: TRBV9; J: TRBJ1-1
CDR3: ASSDGGNHFLNYGYT; V: TRBV2; J: TRBJ1-2
CDR3: ASSERYYEQY; V: TRBV10-3; J: TRBJ2-7
CDR3: ASTVVTGSGYT; V: TRBV6-1; J: TRBJ1-2
CDR3: SARVGAGYYEQY; V: TRBV20-1; J: TRBJ2-7
CDR3: ASTSGGSETQY; V: TRBV19; J: TRBJ2-5
CDR3: SATSRGANTGELF; V: TRBV20-1; J: TRBJ2-2
CDR3: SVVGTYEQY; V: TRBV29-1; J: TRBJ2-7
CDR3: ASGDRFGYT; V: TRBV7-2; J: TRBJ1-2
CDR3: STYGNQPQH; V: TRBV20-1; J: TRBJ1-5
CDR3: SVQTSYGYT; V: TRBV29-1; J: TRBJ1-2
CDR3: SARDALNLGGETQY; V: TRBV20-1; J: TRBJ2-5
CDR3: ASSRAQDRGETQY; V: TRBV7-9; J: TRBJ2-5
CDR3: ASSIRESAF; V: TRBV19; J: TRBJ1-1
CDR3: ATRPGQNYGYT; V: TRBV24-1; J: TRBJ1-2
CDR3: SVAREFYGYT; V: TRBV29-1; J: TRBJ1-2
CDR3: AISEDRGTEAF; V: TRBV10-3; J: TRBJ1-1
CDR3: ATSRVGLQDTQY; V: TRBV15; J: TRBJ2-3
CDR3: ASSFGVDTEAY; V: TRBV7-9; J: TRBJ1-1
CDR3: ASSGAGTDYGYT; V: TRBV25-1; J: TRBJ1-2
CDR3: ATSRAAVGWQETQY; V: TRBV15; J: TRBJ2-5
CDR3: AISEILDRSSYEQY; V: TRBV10-3; J: TRBJ2-7
CDR3: ATSRGQGAEQH; V: TRBV15; J: TRBJ1-5
CDR3: SARSTGPYEQY; V: TRBV20-1; J: TRBJ2-7
CDR3: AIKGLTTGELF; V: TRBV10-3; J: TRBJ2-2
CDR3: ASSFLTSGGEQY; V: TRBV11-2; J: TRBJ2-7
CDR3: SARADRSGNTIY; V: TRBV20-1; J: TRBJ1-3
CDR3: ASRYLIMNLNTEAF; V: TRBV7-2; J: TRBJ1-1
CDR3: ASSLSGQGHGYT; V: TRBV7-2; J: TRBJ1-2
CDR3: SGDQGGGEQY; V: TRBV29-1; J: TRBJ2-7
CDR3: ASSESPGYGNQPQH; V: TRBV2; J: TRBJ1-5
CDR3: ASSLDQGTEAF; V: TRBV7-9; J: TRBJ1-1
CDR3: ASGDGERDFNQPQH; V: TRBV6-1; J: TRBJ1-5
CDR3: ARVSGEETQY; V: TRBV24-1; J: TRBJ2-5
CDR3: ASSYGGAGNTIY; V: TRBV10-3; J: TRBJ1-3
CDR3: ASRDRGHHQPQH; V: TRBV6-6; J: TRBJ1-5
CDR3: ASSSYRGRTGELF; V: TRBV7-2; J: TRBJ2-2
CDR3: SARQGQSEAF; V: TRBV20-1; J: TRBJ1-1
CDR3: ASGRQGQGHRPLH; V: TRBV19; J: TRBJ1-6
CDR3: ASSPPSRGLETQY; V: TRBV19; J: TRBJ2-5
CDR3: SATPDGNQPQH; V: TRBV20-1; J: TRBJ1-5
CDR3: ASSLGGGPETQY; V: TRBV11-2; J: TRBJ2-5
CDR3: SVQGASHLDYGYT; V: TRBV29-1; J: TRBJ1-2
CDR3: AIKQTGEETQY; V: TRBV10-3; J: TRBJ2-5
CDR3: ASSFQGDGNTIY; V: TRBV5-1; J: TRBJ1-3
CDR3: ASSGASETQY; V: TRBV2; J: TRBJ2-5
CDR3: TSSAGERGGQPQH; V: TRBV11-2; J: TRBJ1-5
CDR3: SARPQGVNQPQH; V: TRBV20-1; J: TRBJ1-5
CDR3: ASSLIVSGELF; V: TRBV13; J: TRBJ2-2
CDR3: ASSVREKLF; V: TRBV2; J: TRBJ1-4
CDR3: ASSESDGGGQPQH; V: TRBV10-2; J: TRBJ1-5